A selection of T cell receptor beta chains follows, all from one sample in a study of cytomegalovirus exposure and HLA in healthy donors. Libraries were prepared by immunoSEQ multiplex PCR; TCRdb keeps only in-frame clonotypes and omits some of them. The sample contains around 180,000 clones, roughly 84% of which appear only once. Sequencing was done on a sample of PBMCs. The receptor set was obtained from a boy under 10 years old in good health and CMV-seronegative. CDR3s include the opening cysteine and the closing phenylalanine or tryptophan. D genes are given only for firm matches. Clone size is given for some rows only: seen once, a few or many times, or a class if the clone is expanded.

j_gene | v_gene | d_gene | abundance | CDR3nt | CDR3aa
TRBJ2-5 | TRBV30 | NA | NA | TGTGCCTGGAGTGTAAAAGGGCAGGGTAGAAAGACCCAGTACTTC | CAWSVKGQGRKTQYF
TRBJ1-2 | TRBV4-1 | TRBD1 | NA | TGCGCCAGCAGCCAGGCGGACAGGGGGCGCGGCTACACCTTC | CASSQADRGRGYTF
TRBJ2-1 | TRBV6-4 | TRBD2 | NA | TGTGCCAGAGCCCAAACTAGCGGGGGAGTCAATGAGCAGTTCTTC | CARAQTSGGVNEQFF
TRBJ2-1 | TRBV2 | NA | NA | TGTGCCAGTCAAGGACAGAACAATGAGCAGTTCTTC | CASQGQNNEQFF
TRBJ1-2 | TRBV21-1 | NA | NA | TGTGCCAGCAGCAAAGGAGAGAAAGCTAACTATGGCTACACCTTC | CASSKGEKANYGYTF
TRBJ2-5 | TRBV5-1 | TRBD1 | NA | TGCGCCAGCAGCTTGCTAGGGACAGACCTCCCGGAGACCCAGTACTTC | CASSLLGTDLPETQYF
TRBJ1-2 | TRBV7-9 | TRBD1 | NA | TGTGCCAGCAGCCCCGACAGGGCCTGGGGCTACACCTTC | CASSPDRAWGYTF
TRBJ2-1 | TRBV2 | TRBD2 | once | TGTGCCAGCAGTGGGGAGCGGGGGGGCAATGAGCAGTTCTTC | CASSGERGGNEQFF
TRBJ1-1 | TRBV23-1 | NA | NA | TGCGCCAGCAGTCAGGTGGGCAGGGGTCTGTGGGACACTGAAGCTTTCTTT | CASSQVGRGLWDTEAFF
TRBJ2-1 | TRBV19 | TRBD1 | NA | TGTGCCAGTAGTATTAGGGGGCCTTGGGGCAATGAGCAGTTCTTC | CASSIRGPWGNEQFF
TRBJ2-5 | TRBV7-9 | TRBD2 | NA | TGTGCCAGCAGCATCAGCGGGGGGTCTGAAGAGACCCAGTACTTC | CASSISGGSEETQYF
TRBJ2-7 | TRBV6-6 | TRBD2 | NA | TGTGCCAGCAGCCTCTATCTAGCGGGAGCCTACGAGCAGTACTTC | CASSLYLAGAYEQYF
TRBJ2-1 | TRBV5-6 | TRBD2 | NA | TGTGCCAGCAGCTTGGAGGGCAGCGGGAGAGGGCGTGAGCAGTTCTTC | CASSLEGSGRGREQFF
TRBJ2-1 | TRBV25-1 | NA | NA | TGTGCCAGCAGTGACTTTAGCGGAGGTTACAATGAGCAGTTCTTC | CASSDFSGGYNEQFF
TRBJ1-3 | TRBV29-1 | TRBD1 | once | TGCAGCGTTGAAGCTGGGACAGGAGGAAACACCATATATTTT | CSVEAGTGGNTIYF
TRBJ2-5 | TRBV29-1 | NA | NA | TGCAGCGTTGATTTACGGGATAACATTAAAGAGACCCAGTACTTC | CSVDLRDNIKETQYF
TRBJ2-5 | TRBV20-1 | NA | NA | TGCAGTGCTCTCAGGGCGGGACTCTCCAACTTC | CSALRAGLSNF
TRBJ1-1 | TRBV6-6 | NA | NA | TGTGCCAGCAGTTACCTCAGGGAGGGCACTGAAGCTTTCTTT | CASSYLREGTEAFF
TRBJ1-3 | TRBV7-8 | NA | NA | TGTGCCAGCAGCTCCCTACAGGGAATGCCCATATATTTT | CASSSLQGMPIYF
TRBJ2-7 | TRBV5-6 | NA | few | TGTGCCAGCAGCGGGCAGTCCTACGAGCAGTACTTC | CASSGQSYEQYF
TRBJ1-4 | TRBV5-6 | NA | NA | TGTGCCAGCAGCTTGGGACAGACTAATGAAAAACTGTTTTTT | CASSLGQTNEKLFF
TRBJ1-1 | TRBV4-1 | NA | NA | TGCGCCAGCAGCCAGATCCAGGGGTGGGTTAACACTGAAGCTTTCTTT | CASSQIQGWVNTEAFF
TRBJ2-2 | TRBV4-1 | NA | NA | TGCGCCAGCAGCCAAGCAGCCGGGGAGCTGTTTTTT | CASSQAAGELFF
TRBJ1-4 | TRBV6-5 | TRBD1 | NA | TGTGCCAGCAGTCCGCCGGGACAGGATAATGAAAAACTGTTTTTT | CASSPPGQDNEKLFF
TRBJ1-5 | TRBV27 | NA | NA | TGTGCCAGCAGGTCGTCCTTTAGCAATCAGCCCCAGCATTTT | CASRSSFSNQPQHF
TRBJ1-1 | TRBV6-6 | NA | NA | TGTGCCAGCAGTTTGGAGGGGGGGGGACGAGGTGAGGCTTTCTTT | CASSLEGGGRGEAFF
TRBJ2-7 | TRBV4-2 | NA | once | TGTGCCAGCAGCCAAGATGCGGGATATTCCTACGAGCAGTACTTC | CASSQDAGYSYEQYF
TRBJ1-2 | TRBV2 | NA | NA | TGTGCCAGCAACGGACAGCGACACCCCAACTATGGCTACACCTTC | CASNGQRHPNYGYTF
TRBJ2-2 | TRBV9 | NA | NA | TGTGCCAGCAGCGTCGACTGGGCGGAGGCGAACACCGGGGAGCTGTTTTTT | CASSVDWAEANTGELFF
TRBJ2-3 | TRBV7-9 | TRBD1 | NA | TGTTCCAGCAGCGGCGGAGACAGGGGGCTCACAGATACGCAGTATTTT | CSSSGGDRGLTDTQYF
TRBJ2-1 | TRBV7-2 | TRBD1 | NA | TGTGCCAGCAGCCCGCGACAGGGTCACCTTAATGAGCAGTTCTTC | CASSPRQGHLNEQFF
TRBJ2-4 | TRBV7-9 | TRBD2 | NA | TGTGCCAGCAGCCAGTCCCTAGCGGGGGGGCCAAACATTCAGTACTTC | CASSQSLAGGPNIQYF
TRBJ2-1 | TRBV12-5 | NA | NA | TGTGCTAGTGGGGACTTGTTGGGAGTGGGGTACAATGAGCAGTTCTTC | CASGDLLGVGYNEQFF
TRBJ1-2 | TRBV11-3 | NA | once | TGTGCCAGCAGCCGATTTTTTCACAGGGCACCGCGCGATGGCTACACCTTC | CASSRFFHRAPRDGYTF
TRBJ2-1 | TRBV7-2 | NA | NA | TGTGCCAGCCGGGACACACCCTACAATGAGCAGTTCTTC | CASRDTPYNEQFF
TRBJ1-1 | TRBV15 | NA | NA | TGTGCCACCAGCAGAGATGCGCCAGACTACATGAACACTGAAGCTTTCTTT | CATSRDAPDYMNTEAFF
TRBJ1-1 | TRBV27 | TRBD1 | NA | TGTGCCAGCAGTACCCGGACAGGGCTTAGAACTGAAGCTTTCTTT | CASSTRTGLRTEAFF
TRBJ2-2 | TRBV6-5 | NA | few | TGTGCCAGCAGTTTCAGGGAACAAATACTTACCGGGGAGCTGTTTTTT | CASSFREQILTGELFF
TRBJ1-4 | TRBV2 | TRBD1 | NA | TGTGCCAGCAGGTTGGGGACAGGGGAGGAAAAACTGTTTTTT | CASRLGTGEEKLFF
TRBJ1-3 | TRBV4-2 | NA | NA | TGTGCCAGCAGCCAAGATAACAGAAACACCATATATTTT | CASSQDNRNTIYF
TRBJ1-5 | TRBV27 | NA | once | TGTGCCAGCAGTTTATACAGGTATCAGCCCCAGCATTTT | CASSLYRYQPQHF
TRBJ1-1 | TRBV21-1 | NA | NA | TGTGCCAGCAGCAAAGAGATCGCGAGGAACACTGAAGCTTTCTTT | CASSKEIARNTEAFF
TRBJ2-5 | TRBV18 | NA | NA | TGTGCCAGCTCACAGCCGGGGACTTTGTGGGAGACCCAGTACTTC | CASSQPGTLWETQYF
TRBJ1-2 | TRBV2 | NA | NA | TGTGCCAGCAGCCCTGACCCCACAGGGCCTGGCTACACCTTC | CASSPDPTGPGYTF
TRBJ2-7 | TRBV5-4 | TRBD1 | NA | TGTGCCAGCAGCTTCCGGGACAGAGACGAGCAGTACTTC | CASSFRDRDEQYF
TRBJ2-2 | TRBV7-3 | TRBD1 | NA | TGTGCCAGCAGCCCTTCTACAGGGGTAGGCACCGGGGAGCTGTTTTTT | CASSPSTGVGTGELFF
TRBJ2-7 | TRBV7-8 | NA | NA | TGTGCCAGCGGCGGGCCGCCCAGCTCCTACGAGCAGTACTTC | CASGGPPSSYEQYF
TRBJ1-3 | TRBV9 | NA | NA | TGTGCCAGCAGCGTAGCTACCGGGGGGGCGCCCGGAAACACCATATATTTT | CASSVATGGAPGNTIYF
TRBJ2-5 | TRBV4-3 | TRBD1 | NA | TGCGCCAGCAGCCAAGATTTGGCAGGGGGAGAGACCCAGTACTTC | CASSQDLAGGETQYF
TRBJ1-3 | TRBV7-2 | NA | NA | TGTGCCAGCGGTCTTAGAGACACCATATATTTT | CASGLRDTIYF
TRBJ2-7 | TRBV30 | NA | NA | TGTGCCTGCCAGGGGATTGGAGAGCAGTACTTC | CACQGIGEQYF
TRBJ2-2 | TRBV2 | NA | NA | TGTGCCAGCAACGATCTGGGCAGGGGCAACACCGGGGAGCTGTTTTTT | CASNDLGRGNTGELFF
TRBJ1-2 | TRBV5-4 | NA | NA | TGTGCCAGCAGCTTGGCCGATGTTTCTTCGGGGGGCTACACCTTC | CASSLADVSSGGYTF
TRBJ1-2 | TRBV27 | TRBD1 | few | TGTGCCAGCAGTCCGGCGACAGGGGATTTTTATGGCTACACCTTC | CASSPATGDFYGYTF
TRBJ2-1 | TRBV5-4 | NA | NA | TGTGCCAGCAGCTTGGACCCCAGATACAATGAGCAGTTCTTC | CASSLDPRYNEQFF
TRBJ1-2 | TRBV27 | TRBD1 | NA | TGTGCCAGCAGTACATACAGGGGGCGGAGGGGCGAGGGGGGCTACACCTTC | CASSTYRGRRGEGGYTF
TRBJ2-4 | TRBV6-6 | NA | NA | TGTGCCAGCAGTTACGATATCGGGAGAGACATTCAGTACTTC | CASSYDIGRDIQYF
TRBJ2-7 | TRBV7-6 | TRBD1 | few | TGTGCCAGCAGCTCCGGTCAGGGACAGTTCTACGAGCAGTACTTC | CASSSGQGQFYEQYF
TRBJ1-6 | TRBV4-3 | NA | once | TGCGCCAGCAGCCAAGGAACAGGGCCAAAGAGCTCCTATAATTCACCCCTCCACTTT | CASSQGTGPKSSYNSPLHF
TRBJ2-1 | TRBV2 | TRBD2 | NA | TGTGCCAGCAGGTCTAGCGGGGGGATCGATGAGCAGTTCTTC | CASRSSGGIDEQFF